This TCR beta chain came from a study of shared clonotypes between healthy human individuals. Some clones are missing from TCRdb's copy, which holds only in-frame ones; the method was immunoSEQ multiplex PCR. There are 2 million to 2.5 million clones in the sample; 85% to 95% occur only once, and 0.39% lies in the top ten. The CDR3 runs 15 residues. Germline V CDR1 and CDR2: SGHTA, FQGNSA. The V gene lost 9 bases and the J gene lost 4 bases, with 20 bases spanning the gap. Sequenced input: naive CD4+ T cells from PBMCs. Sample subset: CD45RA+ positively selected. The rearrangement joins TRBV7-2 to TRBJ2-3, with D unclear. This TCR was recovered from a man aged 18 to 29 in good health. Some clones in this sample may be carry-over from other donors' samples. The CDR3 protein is CASRAGVAVADTQYF. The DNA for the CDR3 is TGTGCCAGTAGGGCCGGAGTCGCCGTGGCAGATACGCAGTATTTT.